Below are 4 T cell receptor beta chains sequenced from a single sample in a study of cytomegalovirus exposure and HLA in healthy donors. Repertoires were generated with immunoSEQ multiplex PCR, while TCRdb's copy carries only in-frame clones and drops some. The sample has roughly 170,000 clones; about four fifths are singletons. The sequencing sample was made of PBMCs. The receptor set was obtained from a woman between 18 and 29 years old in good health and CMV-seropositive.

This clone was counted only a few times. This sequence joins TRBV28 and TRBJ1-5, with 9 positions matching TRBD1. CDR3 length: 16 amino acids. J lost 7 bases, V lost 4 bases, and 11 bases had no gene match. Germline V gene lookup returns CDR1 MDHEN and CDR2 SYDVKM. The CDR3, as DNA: TGTGCCAGCAGTTCCGAACAGGGGGCTCGGGGACAGCCCCAGCATTTT. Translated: CASSSEQGARGQPQHF.

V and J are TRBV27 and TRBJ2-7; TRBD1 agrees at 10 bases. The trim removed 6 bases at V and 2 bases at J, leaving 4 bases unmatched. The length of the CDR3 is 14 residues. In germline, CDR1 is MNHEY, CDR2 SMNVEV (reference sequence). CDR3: CASRRDRGTYEQYF. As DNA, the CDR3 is TGTGCCAGCAGAAGGGACAGGGGAACCTACGAGCAGTACTTC.

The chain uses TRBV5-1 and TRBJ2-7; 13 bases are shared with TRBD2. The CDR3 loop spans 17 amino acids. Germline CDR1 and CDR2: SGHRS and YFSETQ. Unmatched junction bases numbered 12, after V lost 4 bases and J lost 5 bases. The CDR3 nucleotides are TGCGCCAGCAGCCCCGCCCCCAGACTAGCGGGGGGCGACGAGCAGTACTTC. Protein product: CASSPAPRLAGGDEQYF.

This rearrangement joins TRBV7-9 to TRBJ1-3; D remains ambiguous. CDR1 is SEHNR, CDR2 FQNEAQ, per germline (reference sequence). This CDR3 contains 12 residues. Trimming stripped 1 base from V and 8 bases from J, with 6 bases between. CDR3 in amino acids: CASSLEAHTIYF. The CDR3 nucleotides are TGTGCCAGCAGCTTAGAAGCCCACACCATATATTTT.